One and the same sample provided the 11 T cell receptor beta chains below, sequenced in a study of identical twins. MiXCR, run by TCRdb on the 5' RACE reads, gives a single entry per CDR3 protein. The data show roughly 570,000 distinct CDR3 sequences, with more than 9% seen just once and under 3% held by the top ten. The data also belong to a second study, concerning yellow fever vaccine responses in identical twins.

What was sequenced was PBMCs. The receptor source for this set is a woman in her late teens or twenties in good health.

The chain employs TRBV29-1 and TRBJ2-2; D uncertain. V was pared by 7 bases and J by 4 bases, with 10 bases between. Germline V gene data show CDR1 as SQVTM and CDR2 as ANQGSEA. The CDR3 covers 12 residues. CDR3 sequence (DNA): TGCAGCGCAACAGAGAGCACCGGGGAGCTGTTTTTT. It specifies CSATESTGELFF.

This clonotype was detected only a few times. The V call is TRBV20-1, the J call TRBJ2-7; D gene unclear. The V and J ends lost 3 bases and 5 bases respectively, with 17 bases between them. The V gene's germline CDR1 is DFQATT and CDR2 SNEGSKA (reference sequence). CDR3 size: 14 residues. The CDR3 region is CSASEAALVNEQYF. The CDR3 nucleotides are TGCAGTGCTAGTGAGGCGGCTTTGGTCAACGAGCAGTACTTC.

Comment on this clonotype: Its ends do not fully match the called genes, so a read error is possible. V usage is TRBV20-1 and J usage is TRBJ2-2; D gene unclear. Per germline, CDR1 DFQATT and CDR2 SNEGSKA (reference sequence). CDR3 size: 9 residues. CDR3 sequence reads: CSAREAYLF. The DNA for the CDR3 is TGCAGTGCTAGAGAGGCGTATCTTTTT.

This clonotype appeared many times. This chain links TRBV12-3 or TRBV12-4 with TRBJ2-5; D not resolved. Trimming left V 5 bases short and J 5 bases short, with 12 bases between. The CDR3 totals 13 residues. The CDR3 protein is CASSPPALETQYF. As DNA, the CDR3 is TGTGCCAGCAGTCCCCCCGCTCTGGAGACCCAGTACTTC.

The rearrangement links TRBV4-1 to TRBJ2-7, with 9 bases matching TRBD1. Trimming removed 0 bases from V and 5 bases from J; junction bases left unmatched: 14. CDR3 length equals 18 residues. Per the germline V gene, CDR1 is MGHRA and CDR2 is YSYEKL. The CDR3 DNA reads TGCGCCAGCAGCCAAGATCCTCTGCCTGCGGACAGGGGCCACGAGCAGTACTTC. Translated: CASSQDPLPADRGHEQYF.

The V call is TRBV29-1, the J call TRBJ2-5; 7 nucleotides match TRBD1. Unmatched junction bases numbered 7, after V lost 8 bases and J lost 1 base. Germline V gene lookup returns CDR1 SQVTM and CDR2 ANQGSEA. The CDR3 extends over 13 amino acids. The CDR3 protein is CSPWDSAQETQYF. As DNA, the CDR3 is TGCAGCCCCTGGGACAGTGCCCAAGAGACCCAGTACTTC.

This clonotype has a count of ten or more. The genes are TRBV29-1 and TRBJ2-1; 12 bases align to TRBD2. Germline V CDR1 and CDR2: SQVTM, ANQGSEA. J lost 6 bases, V lost 2 bases, and 2 bases had no gene match. CDR3 length: 14 residues. CDR3 sequence reads: CSVERLAGVNEQFF. The CDR3 coding sequence is TGCAGCGTTGAAAGACTAGCGGGAGTCAATGAGCAGTTCTTC.

This chain joins TRBV7-8 and TRBJ2-3; no reliable D call. Per germline, CDR1 SGHVS and CDR2 FQNEAQ. The CDR3 runs 13 residues. Trimming cost V 7 bases and J 5 bases, with 13 bases left between them. CDR3 residues: CASTTSLGDTQYF. CDR3 bases: TGTGCCAGCACCACTTCATTAGGAGATACGCAGTATTTT.

The chain couples TRBV30 to TRBJ2-7; D may be TRBD2 (6 bases). Trimming took off 4 bases at V and 3 bases at J, with 13 bases between the two ends. CDR1 and CDR2 from the germline V gene are GTSNPN and SVGIG (reference sequence). The CDR3 runs to 13 residues. In nucleotides, the CDR3 is TGTGCCTGGAATTATGGGCGGGGCTACGAGCAGTACTTC. Protein: CAWNYGRGYEQYF. Filled out from reference TRBV30 and TRBJ2-7, the complete variable domain reads SQTIHQWPATLVQPVGSPLSLECTVEGTSNPNLYWYRQAAGRGLQLLFYSVGIGQISSEVPQNLSASRPQDRQFILSSKKLLLSDSGFYLCAWNYGRGYEQYFGPGTRLTVT.

In this sample, this clonotype turned up a few times. The chain couples TRBV6-2 or TRBV6-3 to TRBJ2-1; 10 positions agree with TRBD2. The J segment lost 10 bases and the V segment lost 6 bases, leaving 12 bases of the junction unmatched. Germline CDR1 and CDR2: MNHEY and SVGEGT. This CDR3 comprises 15 residues. The CDR3 nucleotides are TGTGCCAGCAGCTTTTCTGCAGCGGGGGGGCCCGAGCAGTTCTTC. Protein sequence: CASSFSAAGGPEQFF.

V gene TRBV7-6 combines with J gene TRBJ2-2; tentatively, D is TRBD2 (6 bases). Germline V gene data show CDR1 as SGHVS and CDR2 as FNYEAQ. V dropped 2 bases and J dropped 1 base, with 17 bases sitting between them. The CDR3 consists of 18 residues. The chain's CDR3 is CASSLSTRGSGNTGELFF. CDR3 nucleotides: TGTGCCAGCAGCTTATCTACAAGGGGTAGCGGGAACACCGGGGAGCTGTTTTTT.